Presented here are 21 T cell receptor beta chains from one specimen sequenced in a study of T cells in Graves' hyperthyroidism and ophthalmopathy. RNA transcripts yielded amplified TCR beta CDR3 regions. A first-round RT-PCR of the TCR CDR3 used the HTBI primer set. Each CDR3 protein gets one entry after TCRdb re-called the multiplex PCR reads with MiXCR. This repertoire shows about 510,000 distinct CDR3 sequences, approximately 48% found once; its top ten account for around 47%. Sequencing was performed on peripheral blood or thyroid tissue (not recorded which). The origin of the receptors is an adult woman with Graves' disease, either hyperthyroidism or ophthalmopathy (not recorded which).

V is TRBV20-1 and J is TRBJ1-1; D perhaps matches TRBD1 (6 bases). CDR3 length: 14 residues. Germline CDR1 DFQATT, CDR2 SNEGSKA (reference sequence). Trimming shortened V by 6 bases and J by 3 bases, and 17 bases separated the two germline ends. For the CDR3, the DNA is TGCAGTGCGGTCCACAGGGTGGAGGACACTGAAGCTTTCTTT. It specifies CSAVHRVEDTEAFF.

This clonotype was found once. This chain connects TRBV6-2 or TRBV6-3 to TRBJ2-3, with 9 bases lining up with TRBD1. Per the germline V gene, CDR1 is MNHEY and CDR2 is SVGEGT. The CDR3 spans 12 residues. The V segment lost 10 bases and the J segment 9 bases; nucleotides outside the gene matches: 8. The chain's CDR3 is CAIRTGEWTQYF. CDR3 sequence (DNA): TGTGCCATCCGGACAGGGGAGTGGACGCAGTATTTT.

The chain employs TRBV14 and TRBJ2-5; 8 bases match TRBD2. The CDR3 is made up of 14 amino acids. Germline loops: CDR1 SGHDN, CDR2 FVKESK. J lost 4 bases, V lost 1 base, and 2 bases had no gene match. CDR3: CASSQAGGSETQYF. In DNA, the CDR3 is TGTGCCAGCAGCCAAGCGGGAGGGTCAGAGACCCAGTACTTC.

V and J are TRBV29-1 and TRBJ2-5; a possible D gene is TRBD2 (6 bases). V was cut by 5 bases and J by 2 bases, with 12 bases left in between. The CDR3 runs to 13 residues. The germline V gene has CDR1 SQVTM and CDR2 ANQGSEA. DNA for the CDR3: TGCAGCGTTCCGAGCGGGCAGCAAGAGACCCAGTACTTC. Translation gives CSVPSGQQETQYF. Full variable domain (missing parts from reference TRBV29-1 and TRBJ2-5): SAVISQKPSRDICQRGTSLTIQCQVDSQVTMMFWYRQQPGQSLTLIATANQGSEATYESGFVIDKFPISRPNLTFSTLTVSNMSPEDSSIYLCSVPSGQQETQYFGPGTRLLVL.

The chain has TRBV4-1 and TRBJ1-2; the D is unclear. Trimming cost V 1 base and J 8 bases, with 14 bases left between them. Per germline, CDR1 MGHRA and CDR2 YSYEKL. This CDR3 contains 14 residues. The CDR3 bases are TGCGCCAGCAGCCAAGGGCCCAGGATAGGCGGCTACACCTTC. Translated, it gives CASSQGPRIGGYTF.

This chain links TRBV10-3 with TRBJ2-7, with 8 bases matching TRBD1. The length of the CDR3 is 15 residues. V lost 6 bases and J lost 3; bases outside the gene matches: 10. The germline V gene has CDR1 ENHRY and CDR2 SYGVKD. The CDR3 reads CAIRKTRDRNYEQYF. CDR3 bases: TGTGCCATCAGGAAGACCCGGGACAGGAACTACGAGCAGTACTTC.

The CDR3 nucleotides read TGCAGCGTTCAAGGCTCCTATAATTCACCCCTCCACTTT. Protein: CSVQGSYNSPLHF. The gene calls are TRBV29-1 and TRBJ1-6; no definite D call. This CDR3 contains 13 residues. Trimming shortened V by 5 bases and J by 0 bases, and 5 bases separated the two germline ends. Germline CDR1 and CDR2: SQVTM and ANQGSEA.

This clonotype turned up a few times. The V call is TRBV9, the J call TRBJ1-4, with a weak D call TRBD1 (5 bases). V lost 0 bases to trimming and J lost 7 bases, with 10 bases between them. Germline V gene lookup returns CDR1 SGDLS and CDR2 YYNGEE. CDR3 length: 14 amino acids. This CDR3 is CASSVGTGGEKLFF. CDR3 sequence (DNA): TGTGCCAGCAGCGTAGGAACAGGAGGTGAAAAACTGTTTTTT.

At least ten counts were recorded for this clonotype. The chain uses TRBV20-1 and TRBJ1-1; a possible D gene is TRBD1 (6 bases). V was shortened by 3 bases and J by 4 bases, with 12 bases between the two germline ends. CDR3 length: 13 residues. Germline V gene sequence: CDR1 DFQATT, CDR2 SNEGSKA (reference sequence). DNA for the CDR3: TGCAGTGCTAGTGGCAGGGGTGGCACTGAAGCTTTCTTT. Its translation is CSASGRGGTEAFF.

V gene TRBV25-1 combines with J gene TRBJ1-2, with D unclear. Germline values: CDR1 MGHDK, CDR2 SYGVNS. The CDR3 sequence is 14 residues long. Trimming removed 6 bases from V and 0 bases from J, with 11 bases in between. CDR3 bases: TGTGCCAGCAGCGTAGATCGTTCTAACTATGGCTACACCTTC. This encodes CASSVDRSNYGYTF.

This clonotype was seen at least ten times. V and J are TRBV2 and TRBJ2-2, with D unclear. V gave up 8 bases and J gave up 2 bases, with 9 bases separating them. The length of the CDR3 is 13 residues. Looked up from germline, CDR1 is SNHLY and CDR2 is FYNNEI. CDR3 region: CASFAVNTGELFF. CDR3 nucleotides: TGTGCCAGCTTCGCTGTCAACACCGGGGAGCTGTTTTTT.

This clonotype occurred a few times. The chain employs TRBV27 and TRBJ1-1; possibly TRBD1 for D (5 bases). From germline, CDR1 is MNHEY and CDR2 SMNVEV (reference sequence). The V end was cut by 3 bases, the J end by 5 bases, with 13 bases between. The CDR3 is 14 amino acids. The CDR3 loop reads CASSLSVGGTEAFF. The CDR3 region has the DNA TGTGCCAGCAGTTTGAGTGTCGGGGGGACTGAAGCTTTCTTT.

The chain employs TRBV20-1 and TRBJ2-7; TRBD1 might be the D (6 bases). Germline V CDR1 and CDR2: DFQATT, SNEGSKA (reference sequence). There are 10 residues in the CDR3. CDR3 bases: TGCAGCGTTGTTGGGACAGAGCAGTACTTC. Protein: CSVVGTEQYF.

As regards this clonotype: The CDR3 does not end in the conserved phenylalanine or tryptophan, so this is likely a read error. The DNA is left out, because the CDR3 cannot be placed on it with certainty; the CDR3 is given as TCRdb lists it. The chain employs TRBV7-2 and TRBJ1-3. The germline V gene has CDR1 SGHTA and CDR2 FQGNSA. The CDR3 is 10 amino acids in total, end residues counted. CDR3 loop: CASSLGRLYS.

This chain's CDR3 is CASSLGQGMDTQYF. The CDR3 nucleotides read TGTGCCAGCAGCCTGGGACAGGGAATGGATACGCAGTATTTT. J is TRBJ2-3 and V is TRBV7-9; TRBD1 matches 9 bases. Trimming at V came to 5 bases and at J to 6 bases, leaving 6 bases not matched to a gene. CDR1 is SEHNR and CDR2 is FQNEAQ in the germline V gene (reference sequence). The CDR3 has 14 residues.

The chain recombines TRBV7-2 with TRBJ2-2, with 9 bases identical to TRBD1. V shed 3 bases, J shed 6 bases, and the junction held 8 bases outside the gene matches. CDR1 SGHTA and CDR2 FQGNSA come from the germline V gene. The CDR3 consists of 16 residues. The CDR3 DNA sequence: TGTGCCAGCAGCTTTAACAGGGGGCGCTCTGCCGGGGAGCTGTTTTTT. Translated, it gives CASSFNRGRSAGELFF.

The V and J genes are TRBV11-2 and TRBJ2-5; D uncertain. The CDR3 has 12 amino acids. The germline V and J ends were trimmed by 5 bases and 13 bases, with 17 bases remaining between them. Germline loops: CDR1 SGHAT, CDR2 FQNNGV. In DNA form, the CDR3 reads TGTGCCAGCAGCCCCCGGACGGCTTATTTGTACTTC. Protein product: CASSPRTAYLYF.

This clonotype occurred many times. The J gene is TRBJ2-5, the V gene TRBV2; D unresolved. Germline CDR1 reads SNHLY; CDR2 reads FYNNEI. Trimming took 4 bases from V and 0 from J, leaving 6 bases between them. CDR3 length: 13 residues. CDR3 bases: TGTGCCAGCAGTGCGGGCCACCAAGAGACCCAGTACTTC. Residues: CASSAGHQETQYF. Full variable domain (outside the CDR3, taken from reference TRBV2 and TRBJ2-5): EPEVTQTPSHQVTQMGQEVILRCVPISNHLYFYWYRQILGQKVEFLVSFYNNEISEKSEIFDDQFSVERPDGSNFTLKIRSTKLEDSAMYFCASSAGHQETQYFGPGTRLLVL.

This chain joins TRBV12-3 or TRBV12-4 and TRBJ1-1; 11 bases fit TRBD1. The CDR3 spans 12 residues. V was pared by 6 bases and J by 8 bases, with 2 bases of the junction left unmatched. DNA of the CDR3: TGTGCCAGCAGCGGACAGGGGGCCGAAGCTTTCTTT. The encoded protein is CASSGQGAEAFF.

The chain carries TRBV2 and TRBJ1-6; 8 bases line up with TRBD1. V was clipped by 7 bases and J by 11 bases; unmatched bases: 7. Germline CDR1 SNHLY, CDR2 FYNNEI. The CDR3 contains 13 residues. The CDR3 region is CASNPTGGAPLHF. For the CDR3, the DNA is TGTGCCAGCAACCCCACAGGGGGGGCACCCCTCCACTTT.

This sequence joins TRBV7-9 and TRBJ1-3; a weak D match, TRBD1 (5 bases). The CDR3 loop spans 17 amino acids. Germline V CDR1 and CDR2: SEHNR, FQNEAQ (reference sequence). Trimming shortened V by 5 bases and J by 0 bases, and 17 bases separated the two germline ends. The CDR3 is CASSHRDGGLSGNTIYF. CDR3 coding DNA: TGTGCCAGCAGCCACCGGGACGGCGGTCTCTCTGGAAACACCATATATTTT.